The 15 T cell receptor beta chains reported below all come from one sample, sequenced in a study of blood T cell repertoires in COVID-19. Sequenced by immunoSEQ multiplex PCR; TCRdb stores in-frame clones only, minus some. The table records 85,000 to 95,000 clones, about nine tenths of them present only once. The sequencing input was peripheral blood. The source of these receptors is a man in his sixties with acute or convalescent COVID-19.

The CDR3 protein is CASSERIQGGRGRNQPQHF. The CDR3 DNA sequence: TGTGCCAGCAGTGAAAGAATCCAGGGGGGCAGGGGGCGGAATCAGCCCCAGCATTTT. The rearrangement links TRBV6-1 to TRBJ1-5, with TRBD1 matching 8 bases. V shed 2 bases, J shed 4 bases, and the junction held 16 bases outside the gene matches. This CDR3 has 19 residues. Germline V lookup: CDR1 MNHNS, CDR2 SASEGT.

The chain couples TRBV24-1 to TRBJ2-5; 10 bases line up with TRBD1. CDR3 length: 13 amino acids. Germline assignment: CDR1 KGHDR and CDR2 SFDVKD. V lost 4 bases, J lost 10 bases, and 5 bases stayed unmatched. The CDR3 loop reads CATSDPDRGDQYF. CDR3 nucleotide sequence: TGTGCCACCAGTGACCCGGACAGGGGGGACCAGTACTTC.

This rearrangement joins TRBV5-1 to TRBJ2-1; maybe TRBD1 (5 bases). Trimming pared 0 bases from V and 5 bases from J, leaving 15 bases between. This CDR3 has 16 amino acids. The germline gives CDR1 SGHRS, CDR2 YFSETQ. The CDR3 loop is CASSLAWQGYDNEQFF. The CDR3 DNA reads as TGCGCCAGCAGCTTGGCCTGGCAGGGTTACGACAATGAGCAGTTCTTC. Using reference TRBV5-1 and TRBJ2-1 for the parts outside the CDR3, the full variable domain is KAGVTQTPRYLIKTRGQQVTLSCSPISGHRSVSWYQQTPGQGLQFLFEYFSETQRNKGNFPGRFSGRQFSNSRSEMNVSTLELGDSALYLCASSLAWQGYDNEQFFGPGTRLTVL.

A single count supports this clone. This chain joins TRBV5-1 and TRBJ2-2; TRBD2 aligns across 11 bases. In germline, CDR1 is SGHRS, CDR2 YFSETQ. The CDR3 contains 16 residues. The ends lost 4 bases at V and 1 base at J; junction bases unmatched: 3. CDR3: CASSRGLAGNTGELFF. The CDR3 DNA reads TGCGCCAGCAGCCGAGGACTAGCGGGGAACACCGGGGAGCTGTTTTTT.

The V call is TRBV9, the J call TRBJ2-5; 10 bases map to TRBD2. With V trimmed by 4 bases and J by 5 bases, 11 bases remained unmatched. This CDR3 contains 16 residues. Germline V gene lookup returns CDR1 SGDLS and CDR2 YYNGEE. The CDR3 DNA is TGTGCCAGCAGCTCCAACATAGCGGGAGGTGGGGAGACCCAGTACTTC. Its translation is CASSSNIAGGGETQYF.

The V and J genes are TRBV15 and TRBJ1-5; the D is unclear. V dropped 7 bases and J dropped 1 base, with 11 bases sitting between them. The CDR3 contains 14 residues. The germline CDR1 and CDR2 sequences are LNHNV and YYDKDF (reference sequence). The CDR3: CATIEGGSNQPQHF. In nucleotides, the CDR3 is TGTGCCACCATCGAGGGAGGCAGCAATCAGCCCCAGCATTTT. The whole variable domain, remainder taken from reference TRBV15 and TRBJ1-5, is DAMVIQNPRYQVTQFGKPVTLSCSQTLNHNVMYWYQQKSSQAPKLLFHYYDKDFNNEADTPDNFQSRRPNTSFCFLDIRSPGLGDTAMYLCATIEGGSNQPQHFGDGTRLSIL.

This clone was found a few times. The chain has TRBV7-2 and TRBJ2-7; 8 positions agree with TRBD1. V shed 4 bases and J 1 base; nucleotides not matched to a gene: 3. Germline CDR1 is SGHTA and CDR2 is FQGNSA. The CDR3 length is 14 residues. The CDR3 coding sequence is TGTGCCAGCAGCTCCACAGGGGGGTCCTACGAGCAGTACTTC. This sequence encodes CASSSTGGSYEQYF.

This chain uses TRBV2 with TRBJ1-6; TRBD1 is a possible D gene (6 bases). The CDR3 loop spans 15 amino acids. Germline CDR1 is SNHLY and CDR2 is FYNNEI. V dropped 8 bases and J dropped 7 bases, with 18 bases sitting between them. CDR3 sequence (DNA): TGTGCCAGCTATTCGATGGGGGCTCCGAATTCACCCCTCCACTTT. Encoded protein: CASYSMGAPNSPLHF.

The V call is TRBV20-1, the J call TRBJ2-5; a possible D gene is TRBD1 (6 bases). Trimming stripped 3 bases from V and 5 bases from J, with 16 bases between. The CDR3 spans 14 residues. Germline assignment: CDR1 DFQATT and CDR2 SNEGSKA (reference sequence). CDR3 sequence: CSASAGERAETQYF. The CDR3 DNA sequence: TGCAGTGCTAGTGCAGGGGAGCGTGCCGAGACCCAGTACTTC.

The chain combines TRBV5-4 with TRBJ2-2; 9 positions match TRBD2. V dropped 1 base and J dropped 4; count of bases not matched to a gene: 2. The CDR3 covers 15 residues. CDR1 and CDR2 (germline): SGHNT, YYREEE (reference sequence). This CDR3 is CASSLRAGGTGELFF. In nucleotides, the CDR3 is TGTGCCAGCAGCTTGCGAGCGGGAGGCACCGGGGAGCTGTTTTTT.

V and J are TRBV5-1 and TRBJ2-3; TRBD2 agrees at 14 bases. J gave up 4 bases and V 3 bases, and 1 base lay outside the gene matches. The CDR3 extends over 15 amino acids. Germline V gives CDR1 SGHRS, CDR2 YFSETQ. The CDR3, as DNA: TGCGCCAGCAGCTCGACTAGCGGGGGGGCAGATACGCAGTATTTT. Translating it yields CASSSTSGGADTQYF.

In its sample, this clone was seen a few times. The chain carries TRBV19 and TRBJ2-7; 9 bases line up with TRBD2. This CDR3 has 14 residues. After removal of 3 bases from V and 6 bases from J, the junction contained 6 bases not matched to a gene. CDR1 and CDR2 from the germline V gene are LNHDA and SQIVND (reference sequence). CDR3 amino acids: CASSMSSGTGEQYF. CDR3 DNA sequence: TGTGCCAGTAGTATGTCTAGCGGGACTGGCGAGCAGTACTTC.

The chain recombines TRBV6-5 with TRBJ1-4, with 7 bases lining up with TRBD1. Germline V gene sequence: CDR1 MNHEY, CDR2 SVGAGI. Trimming took 2 bases from V and 7 from J; bases not matched to a gene: 4. The CDR3 length is 14 residues. This CDR3 reads CASSYTGASEKLFF. The CDR3 DNA follows: TGTGCCAGCAGTTACACAGGGGCCAGTGAAAAACTGTTTTTT.

The rearrangement uses TRBV30 and TRBJ2-2; 7 nucleotides align to TRBD1. Trimming removed 0 bases from V and 6 bases from J; junction bases left unmatched: 1. CDR3 length: 13 amino acids. From germline, CDR1 is GTSNPN and CDR2 SVGIG (reference sequence). As DNA, the CDR3 is TGTGCCTGGAGTGTAGGGGGCCCCGGGGAGCTGTTTTTT. Translation gives CAWSVGGPGELFF.

This chain joins TRBV5-1 and TRBJ1-2; TRBD1 is a possible D gene (5 bases). This CDR3 comprises 14 residues. In germline, CDR1 is SGHRS, CDR2 YFSETQ. V lost 0 bases and J lost 2, with 8 bases in between. CDR3 sequence: CASSLGQQNYGYTF. The CDR3 DNA follows: TGCGCCAGCAGCTTGGGACAGCAAAACTATGGCTACACCTTC.